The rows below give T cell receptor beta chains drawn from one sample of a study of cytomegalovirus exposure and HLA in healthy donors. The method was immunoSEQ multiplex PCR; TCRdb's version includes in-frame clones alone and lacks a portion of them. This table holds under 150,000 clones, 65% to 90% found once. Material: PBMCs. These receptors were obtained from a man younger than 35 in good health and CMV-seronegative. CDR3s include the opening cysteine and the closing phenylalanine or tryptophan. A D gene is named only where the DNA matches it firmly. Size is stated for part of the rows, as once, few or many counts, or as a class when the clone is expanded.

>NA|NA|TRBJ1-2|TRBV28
CASRSRTDRYGYTF
TGTGCCAGCAGATCGCGGACAGACCGTTATGGCTACACCTTC
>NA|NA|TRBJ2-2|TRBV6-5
CASSYRRTTGPGELFF
TGTGCCAGCAGTTACCGCAGAACAACAGGGCCCGGGGAGCTGTTTTTT
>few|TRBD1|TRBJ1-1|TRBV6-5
CASTPGTAEAFF
TGTGCCAGCACACCCGGGACAGCTGAAGCTTTCTTT
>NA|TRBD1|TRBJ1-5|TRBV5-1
CASSLGDRGDQPQHF
TGCGCCAGCAGCTTGGGGGACAGGGGGGATCAGCCCCAGCATTTT
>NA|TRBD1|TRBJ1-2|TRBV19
CASKGQGNYGYTF
TGTGCCAGTAAGGGACAGGGGAACTATGGCTACACCTTC
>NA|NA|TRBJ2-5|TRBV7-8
CASSSNDEGEETQYF
TGTGCCAGCAGCTCGAACGACGAAGGGGAAGAGACCCAGTACTTC
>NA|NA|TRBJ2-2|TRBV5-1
CASSFFLPTNTGELFF
TGCGCCAGCAGCTTTTTCCTACCTACGAACACCGGGGAGCTGTTTTTT
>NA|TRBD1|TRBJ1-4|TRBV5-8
CASSLGTGIFQLFF
TGTGCCAGCAGCTTGGGGACAGGGATTTTTCAGCTGTTTTTT
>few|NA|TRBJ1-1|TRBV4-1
CASSQELGSGGTEAFF
TGCGCCAGCAGCCAGGAACTAGGGTCCGGGGGAACTGAAGCTTTCTTT
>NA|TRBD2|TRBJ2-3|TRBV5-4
CASSLGGGGAFLDTQYF
TGTGCCAGCAGCTTGGGGGGCGGGGGGGCATTTTTAGATACGCAGTATTTT
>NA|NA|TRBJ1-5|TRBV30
CAWSRGEGGDQPQHF
TGTGCCTGGAGTCGCGGAGAGGGGGGGGATCAGCCCCAGCATTTT
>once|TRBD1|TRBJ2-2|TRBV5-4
CASSPMTGFETGELFF
TGTGCCAGCAGCCCAATGACAGGGTTCGAGACCGGGGAGCTGTTTTTT
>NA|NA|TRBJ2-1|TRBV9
CASSEDSVYNEQFF
TGTGCCAGCAGCGAAGACAGTGTCTACAATGAGCAGTTCTTC
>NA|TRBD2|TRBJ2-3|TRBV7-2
CASSPYLAGEPTDTQYF
TGTGCCAGCAGCCCGTACCTAGCGGGGGAGCCCACAGATACGCAGTATTTT
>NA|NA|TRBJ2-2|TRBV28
CASRGAGRTGELFF
TGTGCCAGCAGAGGGGCAGGGCGGACCGGGGAGCTGTTTTTT
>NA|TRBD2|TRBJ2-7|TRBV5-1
CASSSAGGSYEQYF
TGCGCCAGCAGCTCGGCGGGGGGATCCTACGAGCAGTACTTC
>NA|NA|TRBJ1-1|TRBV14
CASSQDRRLWNTEAFF
TGTGCCAGCAGCCAAGATCGGAGGCTTTGGAACACTGAAGCTTTCTTT
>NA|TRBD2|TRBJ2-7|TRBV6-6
CASSYGGGPYEQYF
TGTGCCAGCAGTTACGGCGGGGGGCCGTACGAGCAGTACTTC
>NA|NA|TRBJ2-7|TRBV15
CATSGGGTNYEQYF
TGTGCCACCAGCGGTGGGGGGACGAACTACGAGCAGTACTTC
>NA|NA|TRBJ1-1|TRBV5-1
CASSRKQGGTEAFF
TGCGCCAGCAGCAGGAAACAGGGTGGAACTGAAGCTTTCTTT
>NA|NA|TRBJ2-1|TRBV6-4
CASSLSAYNEQFF
TGTGCCAGCAGCCTTTCAGCCTACAATGAGCAGTTCTTC
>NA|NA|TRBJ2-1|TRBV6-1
CASSEVGGAFNEQFF
TGTGCCAGCAGTGAAGTTGGCGGAGCCTTCAATGAGCAGTTCTTC
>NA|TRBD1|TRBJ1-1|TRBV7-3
CASSYQGGVNTEAFF
TGTGCCAGCAGCTATCAGGGGGGAGTGAACACTGAAGCTTTCTTT
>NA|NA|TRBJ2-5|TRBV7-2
CASSLVNRREETQYF
TGTGCCAGCAGCTTAGTGAACCGCAGGGAAGAGACCCAGTACTTC
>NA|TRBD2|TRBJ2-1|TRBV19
CASSGDYANEQFF
TGTGCCAGTAGCGGGGACTATGCGAATGAGCAGTTCTTC
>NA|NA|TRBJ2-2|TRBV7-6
CASSLDSPSGDTGELFF
TGTGCCAGCAGCTTAGACTCGCCGTCCGGGGACACCGGGGAGCTGTTTTTT
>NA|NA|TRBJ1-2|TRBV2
CASGEGGEGYGYTF
TGTGCCAGCGGGGAAGGGGGGGAGGGCTATGGCTACACCTTC
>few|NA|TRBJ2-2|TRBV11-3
CASSLDLGLQNTGELFF
TGTGCCAGCAGCTTAGATCTGGGCCTACAGAACACCGGGGAGCTGTTTTTT
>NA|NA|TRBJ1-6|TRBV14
CASSNQGTYNSPLHF
TGTGCCAGCTCTAACCAGGGGACCTATAATTCACCCCTCCACTTT
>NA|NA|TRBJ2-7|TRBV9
CASSVEAVSPYEQYF
TGTGCCAGCAGCGTAGAGGCGGTGAGCCCCTACGAGCAGTACTTC
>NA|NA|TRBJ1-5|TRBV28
CASSPGRDQPQHF
TGTGCCAGCAGTCCAGGGAGGGATCAGCCCCAGCATTTT
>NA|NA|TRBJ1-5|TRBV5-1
CASSSGGKDQPQHF
TGCGCCAGCAGCTCTGGGGGCAAGGATCAGCCCCAGCATTTT
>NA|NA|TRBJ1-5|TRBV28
CASLSRGGQPQHF
TGTGCCAGTTTATCCCGCGGGGGTCAGCCCCAGCATTTT
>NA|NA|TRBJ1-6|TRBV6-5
CASSYNPQVSSSPLHF
TGTGCCAGCAGTTACAACCCCCAGGTATCATCCTCACCCCTCCACTTT
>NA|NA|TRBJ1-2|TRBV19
CASSTGTTYGYTF
TGTGCCAGTAGTACCGGGACAACTTATGGCTACACCTTC
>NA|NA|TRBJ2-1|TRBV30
CAWGNGLNEQFF
TGTGCCTGGGGCAACGGACTCAATGAGCAGTTCTTC
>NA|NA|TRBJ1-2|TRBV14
CASSQDIWRGYTF
TGTGCCAGCAGCCAAGACATTTGGCGGGGCTACACCTTC